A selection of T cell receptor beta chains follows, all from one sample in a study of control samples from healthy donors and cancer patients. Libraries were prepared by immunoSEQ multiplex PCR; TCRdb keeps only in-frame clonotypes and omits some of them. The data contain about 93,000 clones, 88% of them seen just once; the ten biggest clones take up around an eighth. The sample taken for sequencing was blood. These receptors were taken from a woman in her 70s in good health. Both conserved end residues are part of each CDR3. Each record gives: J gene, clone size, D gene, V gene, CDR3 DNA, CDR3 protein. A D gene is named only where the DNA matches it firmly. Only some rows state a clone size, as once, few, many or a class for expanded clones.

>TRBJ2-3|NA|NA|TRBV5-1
TGCGCCAGCAGCTCGGCCCTAGCGACTAGCACAGATACGCAGTATTTT
CASSSALATSTDTQYF
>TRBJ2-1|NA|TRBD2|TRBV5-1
TGCGCCAGCAGCCTCGGGACTAGCGGGAGGGAGCAGTTCTTC
CASSLGTSGREQFF
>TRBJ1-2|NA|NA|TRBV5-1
TGCGCCAGCAGCCCGGCGGACTTCAACCGGGGCTACACCTTC
CASSPADFNRGYTF
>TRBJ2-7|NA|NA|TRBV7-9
TGTGCCAGCTCCCCAGGGACGCCGAGCTACGAGCAGTACTTC
CASSPGTPSYEQYF
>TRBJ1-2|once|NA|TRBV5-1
TGCGCCAGCAGCTTGGCCGAAAGGAACTATGGCTACACCTTC
CASSLAERNYGYTF
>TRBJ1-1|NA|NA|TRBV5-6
TGTGCCAGCAGCTTGGGACAGGCGAGCACTGAAGCTTTCTTT
CASSLGQASTEAFF
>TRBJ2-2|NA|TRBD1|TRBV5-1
TGCGCCAGCCGGAGATCCAGGGGGTCGCCGAACACCGGGGAGCTGTTTTTT
CASRRSRGSPNTGELFF
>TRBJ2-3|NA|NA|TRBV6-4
TGTGCCAGCAGTGCCATCGGGGGACTTCAATCTCCGCAGTATTTT
CASSAIGGLQSPQYF
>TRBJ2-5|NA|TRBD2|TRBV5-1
TGCGCCAGCAGCTTAAGAACCGGGGGGCAAGAGACCCAGTACTTC
CASSLRTGGQETQYF
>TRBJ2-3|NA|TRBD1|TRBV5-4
TGTGCCAGCAGCTTGGAGGGGGCCACAGATACGCAGTATTTT
CASSLEGATDTQYF
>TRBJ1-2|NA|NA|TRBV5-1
TGCGCCAGCAGCTTGTCTTCAGGGGCCCGGCAGGAAGGCTACACCTTC
CASSLSSGARQEGYTF
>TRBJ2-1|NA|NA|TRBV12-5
TGTGCTAGTGCCCCGCGACTTATGGGAAATGAGCAGTTCTTC
CASAPRLMGNEQFF
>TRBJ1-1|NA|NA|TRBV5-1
TGCGCCAGCAGCTTTAAGGTGAACACTGAAGCTTTCTTT
CASSFKVNTEAFF
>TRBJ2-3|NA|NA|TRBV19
TGTGCCAGTAGTACTGGCACAGATACGCAGTATTTT
CASSTGTDTQYF
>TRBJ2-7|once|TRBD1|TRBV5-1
TGCGCCAGCAGCCCCGACAGGGGATATTCCTACGAGCAGTACTTC
CASSPDRGYSYEQYF